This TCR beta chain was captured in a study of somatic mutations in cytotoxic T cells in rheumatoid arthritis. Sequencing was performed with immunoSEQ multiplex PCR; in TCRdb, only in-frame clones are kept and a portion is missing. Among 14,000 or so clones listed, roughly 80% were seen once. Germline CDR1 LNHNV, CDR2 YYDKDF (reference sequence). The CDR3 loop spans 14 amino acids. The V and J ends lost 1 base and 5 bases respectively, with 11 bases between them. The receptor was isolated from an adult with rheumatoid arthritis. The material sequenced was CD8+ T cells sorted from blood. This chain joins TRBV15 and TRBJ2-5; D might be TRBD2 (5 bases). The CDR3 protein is CATSRVPGKETQYF. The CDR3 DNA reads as TGTGCCACCAGCAGAGTTCCGGGGAAGGAGACCCAGTACTTC.